This passage covers 19 T cell receptor beta chains from one sample sequenced in a study of T-cell reconstitution after alpha-beta-depleted transplantation in children. The TCRbeta library incorporated unique molecular identifiers. TCRdb analysed the PCR reads with MiXCR anew, one entry per CDR3 protein. This sample yields hundreds of thousands of distinct CDR3 sequences, of which 10% to 15% are seen a single time; 2% to 2.5% belongs to the top ten. The specimen was PBMCs, mostly from graft donor cells, collected 360 days after TCRalphabeta/CD19-depleted stem cell transplant. These TCRs come from a male patient under 18 who had a stem cell transplant for acute myeloid leukemia, so the T cells may come from the graft donor.

There are a few counts of this clonotype. The chain joins TRBV18 to TRBJ1-1; no definite D call. The CDR3 runs 13 residues. V was shortened by 1 base and J by 4 bases, with 7 bases between the two germline ends. Germline values: CDR1 KGHSH, CDR2 LQKENI. The CDR3 DNA reads TGTGCCAGCTCACCACGGTTCGGCACTGAAGCTTTCTTT. Protein: CASSPRFGTEAFF.

This clonotype was seen many times. This chain's CDR3 is CSARPGNTGELFF. The DNA of the CDR3 is TGCAGTGCTAGGCCGGGCAACACCGGGGAGCTGTTTTTT. The J gene is TRBJ2-2, the V gene TRBV20-1; D is unresolved. There are 13 residues in the CDR3. Deletions cut 3 bases from V and 2 bases from J, with 7 bases between. Germline values: CDR1 DFQATT, CDR2 SNEGSKA (reference sequence).

This clonotype was seen many times. V is TRBV29-1 and J is TRBJ2-3, with D unresolved. The germline V and J ends were trimmed by 3 bases and 0 bases, with 13 bases remaining between them. The length of the CDR3 is 15 residues. CDR1 is SQVTM, CDR2 ANQGSEA, per germline. CDR3 DNA: TGCAGCGTTGAGCTACGGAAAGTGAGCACAGATACGCAGTATTTT. It specifies CSVELRKVSTDTQYF.

This clonotype was seen at least ten times. The J gene is TRBJ2-3, the V gene TRBV20-1; 7 positions match TRBD2. The CDR3 consists of 16 residues. In germline, CDR1 is DFQATT, CDR2 SNEGSKA (reference sequence). J was trimmed by 2 bases and V by 3 bases; bases with no gene match: 11. The CDR3 is CSARFPSGIHTDTQYF. In nucleotides, the CDR3 is TGCAGTGCTAGGTTCCCGAGCGGGATTCACACAGATACGCAGTATTTT.

This clonotype was counted many times. The chain carries TRBV28 and TRBJ2-7, with TRBD1 as a possible D gene (5 bases). The germline V gene encodes CDR1 MDHEN and CDR2 SYDVKM. V was clipped by 6 bases and J by 2 bases, with 17 bases between them. The length of the CDR3 is 15 residues. In nucleotides, the CDR3 is TGTGCCAGCAGGGGTGGGGCCAGGAATCCCTACGAGCAGTACTTC. Amino acid sequence: CASRGGARNPYEQYF.

The V call is TRBV7-3, the J call TRBJ2-1; D call uncertain. Trimming removed 3 bases from V and 4 bases from J, with 19 bases in between. From germline, CDR1 is SGHTA and CDR2 FQGTGA. This CDR3 is built from 17 residues. CDR3 sequence: CASSFVSRQNEYNEQFF. The CDR3 nucleotides read TGTGCCAGCAGCTTCGTCTCTAGGCAGAACGAATACAATGAGCAGTTCTTC.

This clonotype was detected only a few times. This chain uses TRBV6-2 or TRBV6-3 with TRBJ2-7; maybe TRBD1 (5 bases). Trimming removed 1 base from V and 3 bases from J, with 16 bases in between. The CDR3 contains 16 residues. In germline, CDR1 is MNHEY, CDR2 SVGEGT. The CDR3 nucleotides are TGTGCCAGCAGTTACTGGGGCGGCTCCACATTCTACGAGCAGTACTTC. It encodes CASSYWGGSTFYEQYF.

This clonotype was detected ten times or more. The V and J genes are TRBV29-1 and TRBJ2-7, with 12 bases identical to TRBD2. CDR3 length: 14 residues. Trimming removed 5 bases from V and 0 bases from J; junction bases left unmatched: 2. CDR1 is SQVTM and CDR2 is ANQGSEA in the germline V gene. The CDR3 sequence: CSVTSGRISYEQYF. The CDR3 DNA follows: TGCAGCGTTACTAGCGGGAGGATCTCCTACGAGCAGTACTTC.

This clonotype was seen more than once but under ten times. This chain joins TRBV12-3 or TRBV12-4 and TRBJ2-5; D gene uncertain. Trimming pared 1 base from V and 4 bases from J, leaving 19 bases between. CDR3 size: 17 residues. The CDR3 bases are TGTGCCAGCAGTTTAGGGGTCTCGCTGATTGGGCGAGAGACCCAGTACTTC. Its protein product is CASSLGVSLIGRETQYF.

This clonotype appeared a few times. The V call is TRBV19, the J call TRBJ2-1; 15 nucleotides agree with TRBD2. The CDR3 is made up of 17 amino acids. With V trimmed by 4 bases and J by 4 bases, 5 bases remained unmatched. Germline values: CDR1 LNHDA, CDR2 SQIVND (reference sequence). The CDR3 sequence: CASSKGTSGRKYNEQFF. DNA for the CDR3: TGTGCCAGTAGTAAAGGGACTAGCGGGAGGAAATACAATGAGCAGTTCTTC.

The V and J genes are TRBV28 and TRBJ2-5; D remains unclear. CDR1 MDHEN and CDR2 SYDVKM come from the germline V gene. The CDR3 totals 15 residues. Trimming shortened V by 3 bases and J by 7 bases, and 18 bases separated the two germline ends. In DNA, the CDR3 is TGTGCCAGCAGTTTCAGAGGATTGGCTTCTTGGACCCAGTACTTC. Translated: CASSFRGLASWTQYF.

In its sample, this clonotype was seen a few times. This rearrangement joins TRBV18 to TRBJ1-1; D is undetermined. With 3 bases removed from V and 4 bases from J, the gap between germline ends came to 6 bases. Germline V gene lookup returns CDR1 KGHSH and CDR2 LQKENI. The CDR3 is 12 amino acids. CDR3 bases: TGTGCCAGCTCACCCCTGACCACTGAAGCTTTCTTT. Translation: CASSPLTTEAFF.

In its sample, this clonotype was seen a few times. The rearrangement joins TRBV10-3 to TRBJ2-2, with D possibly matching TRBD2 (6 bases). The V and J ends lost 2 bases and 1 base respectively, with 11 bases between them. This CDR3 is built from 16 residues. Germline loops: CDR1 ENHRY, CDR2 SYGVKD. The CDR3 reads CAISELGSGNTGELFF. CDR3 nucleotide sequence: TGTGCCATCAGTGAGCTAGGTAGCGGGAACACCGGGGAGCTGTTTTTT.

V and J are TRBV20-1 and TRBJ2-2, with 10 bases aligning to TRBD2. The CDR3 is 17 amino acids. CDR1 and CDR2 from the germline V gene are DFQATT and SNEGSKA (reference sequence). The V segment lost 6 bases and the J segment 4 bases; nucleotides outside the gene matches: 14. CDR3 protein: CSALPASGRAATGELFF. The CDR3 DNA reads as TGCAGTGCCCTCCCGGCCAGCGGGAGGGCCGCCACCGGGGAGCTGTTTTTT.

This chain links TRBV11-3 with TRBJ2-7; D ambiguous. The ends were cut back, 8 bases at V and 4 bases at J, with 9 bases in the middle. The CDR3 consists of 11 residues. Germline V gives CDR1 SGHNT, CDR2 YENEEA. CDR3 nucleotides: TGTGCCAGCCTAATAGAGTACGAGCAGTACTTC. This sequence encodes CASLIEYEQYF.

In this sample, this clonotype turned up a few times. The gene calls are TRBV10-3 and TRBJ2-5; the D gene is possibly TRBD1 (6 bases). Trimming took 4 bases from V and 5 from J, leaving 17 bases between them. The CDR3 contains 15 residues. In germline, CDR1 is ENHRY, CDR2 SYGVKD. The CDR3 DNA follows: TGTGCCATCAGTGGGGCAGGGGCCCCAGGGGAGACCCAGTACTTC. Translating it yields CAISGAGAPGETQYF.

V gene TRBV29-1 combines with J gene TRBJ2-7; D is unresolved. Deletions cut 2 bases from V and 0 bases from J, with 11 bases between. The length of the CDR3 is 14 residues. Per germline, CDR1 SQVTM and CDR2 ANQGSEA. This chain's CDR3 is CSVESPTSSYEQYF. In DNA, the CDR3 is TGCAGCGTTGAATCCCCCACGAGCTCCTACGAGCAGTACTTC.

The rearrangement joins TRBV7-2 to TRBJ2-7, with 9 bases matching TRBD1. The CDR3 has 14 amino acids. The germline CDR1 and CDR2 sequences are SGHTA and FQGNSA. The trim removed 4 bases at V and 5 bases at J, leaving 6 bases unmatched. The CDR3 is CASSWSGQGNEQYF. As DNA, the CDR3 is TGTGCCAGCAGCTGGTCGGGACAGGGTAACGAGCAGTACTTC.

The V call is TRBV12-3 or TRBV12-4, the J call TRBJ1-6; a possible D gene is TRBD1 (6 bases). V lost 4 bases, J lost 2 bases, and 15 bases lay in between. This CDR3 spans 17 amino acids. The CDR3 DNA reads as TGTGCCAGCAGTTGGAGGCAGGGGTGGGCCTATAATTCACCCCTCCACTTT. Protein: CASSWRQGWAYNSPLHF.